The present entry profiles one T cell receptor (beta chain) with its context. Its matching antigen is unknown. The PCR contained 60 Vbeta and 13 Jbeta primers. Measured with immunoSEQ multiplex PCR; TCRdb has only the in-frame clones, and not every one. The sample has 150,000 to 200,000 clones; over 75% are singletons. The CDR3 runs 9 residues. The data are from a study of cytomegalovirus exposure and HLA in healthy donors. Study-wide points: Presence/absence results assume similar sequencing depth per donor, which may not hold. Researchers catalogued approximately 170 TCR beta chains as cytomegalovirus-associated. Analysis was carried out at a later point, and it linked a missense DCLRE1C variant to TCR beta V- and J-gene trimming.

V and J are TRBV1 and TRBJ2-7; whether TRBD1, the table's D call, matches the DNA was not checked. TRBV1 is termed a pseudogene. The sample taken for sequencing was PBMCs. The receptor's source is a woman between 50 and 59 years old in good health and CMV-seropositive. The CDR3 region has the DNA TGCACCAGCACGTACCCAGAGTACTTC. Its translation: CTSTYPEYF.